This TCR beta chain was obtained from a study of cytomegalovirus exposure and HLA in healthy donors. Points from the study as a whole: Listed as cytomegalovirus-associated were approximately 160 TCR beta chains.

Using immunoSEQ multiplex PCR, the repertoire was profiled, and TCRdb retains in-frame clones only, with some absent. This sample has roughly 140,000 clones, with approximately 91% found just once. The donors were members of the validation cohort comprising about 120 subjects, separate from the roughly 680-subject first cohort. Worth noting for this clone: What it recognizes is unknown.

The junction had 12 bases not matched to a gene; V was cut back by 3 bases and J by 5 bases. The CDR3 runs 17 residues. Looked up from germline, CDR1 is MDHEN and CDR2 is SYDVKM. The TCR was taken from a woman aged 18-30 years in good health and CMV-seropositive. Sequencing input: PBMCs. The V and J genes are TRBV28 and TRBJ1-2, with TRBD1 matching 10 bases. This chain's CDR3 is CASSFWGTGEMRYGYTF. CDR3 sequence (DNA): TGTGCCAGCAGTTTTTGGGGGACAGGGGAAATGAGGTATGGCTACACCTTC.